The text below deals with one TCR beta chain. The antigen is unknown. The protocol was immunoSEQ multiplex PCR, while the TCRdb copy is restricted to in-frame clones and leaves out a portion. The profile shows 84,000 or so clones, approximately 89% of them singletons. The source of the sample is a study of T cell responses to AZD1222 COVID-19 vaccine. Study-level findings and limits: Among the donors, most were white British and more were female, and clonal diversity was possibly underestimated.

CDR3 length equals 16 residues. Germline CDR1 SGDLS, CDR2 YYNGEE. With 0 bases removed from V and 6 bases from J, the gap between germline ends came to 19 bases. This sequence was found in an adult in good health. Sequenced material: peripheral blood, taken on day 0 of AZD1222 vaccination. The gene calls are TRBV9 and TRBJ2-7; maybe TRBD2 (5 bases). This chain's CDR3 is CASSVGSLGSGSEQYF. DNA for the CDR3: TGTGCCAGCAGCGTAGGGTCCCTGGGGAGCGGAAGCGAGCAGTACTTC.